The next 8 T cell receptor beta chains were all read from a single sample in a study of cytomegalovirus exposure and HLA in healthy donors (dated by TCRdb to the late 2010s). The library relied on the immunoSEQ multiplex PCR assay. TCRdb limited this immuneACCESS table to in-frame rearrangements with V and J called. A share of clones is missing; checked studies link under half to unresolved V genes, and the rest is unexplained. This sample has more than 20,000 clones in its table, and 97% of those were observed once. The ten top clones hold 10% of the sample. Sequences were obtained from PBMCs. The receptors stem from a man younger than 40 in good health and CMV-seropositive.

The V and J genes are TRBV19 and TRBJ1-5; 10 bases align to TRBD1. The CDR3 sequence is 15 residues long. Germline-derived CDR1 and CDR2 are LNHDA and SQIVND (reference sequence). The V and J ends lost 7 bases and 2 bases, in that order; junction bases with no gene match: 5. The CDR3 DNA reads TGTGCCAGTAATGCCGGGACAGGGGGCAATCAGCCCCAGCATTTT. It encodes CASNAGTGGNQPQHF.

Of note for this clone: One end of the junction varies from germline; a read error may be responsible. The chain uses TRBV28 and TRBJ2-3; 7 bases fit TRBD1. In germline, CDR1 is MDHEN, CDR2 SYDVKM. CDR3 length: 14 amino acids. CDR3 loop: CASNLQGHTDTQYF. CDR3 DNA: TGTGCCAGCAATTTACAGGGGCACACAGATACGCAGTATTTT.

V gene TRBV27 combines with J gene TRBJ2-2; TRBD1 aligns across 10 bases. The V segment lost 7 bases and the J segment 4 bases; nucleotides outside the gene matches: 15. Germline V CDR1 and CDR2: MNHEY, SMNVEV (reference sequence). There are 18 residues in the CDR3. CDR3 region: CASTSRDRGHSPTGELFF. In DNA form, the CDR3 reads TGTGCCAGCACCTCCCGGGACAGGGGCCATAGCCCCACCGGGGAGCTGTTTTTT.

This chain links TRBV14 with TRBJ1-2; no clear D. Trimming left V 0 bases short and J 4 bases short, with 9 bases between. Germline CDR1 reads SGHDN; CDR2 reads FVKESK. CDR3 size: 14 residues. The CDR3 loop reads CASSQDPTGYGYTF. Here the CDR3 DNA reads TGTGCCAGCAGCCAAGATCCGACGGGCTATGGCTACACCTTC.

The genes are TRBV7-6 and TRBJ2-3, with 10 bases identical to TRBD2. The germline V gene encodes CDR1 SGHVS and CDR2 FNYEAQ. Unmatched junction bases numbered 6, after V lost 4 bases and J lost 2 bases. This CDR3 spans 16 amino acids. The CDR3 nucleotides are TGTGCCAGCAGCTCAAATAGCGGGAGGCCCACAGATACGCAGTATTTT. Residues: CASSSNSGRPTDTQYF.

The chain couples TRBV7-9 to TRBJ1-3; 8 bases are a match to TRBD1. With 3 bases clipped from V and 3 bases from J, the junction kept 4 bases outside the gene matches. The length of the CDR3 is 15 residues. Germline CDR1 reads SEHNR; CDR2 reads FQNEAQ (reference sequence). In DNA form, the CDR3 reads TGTGCCAGCAGCTTCAGGGGGCGAAATGGAAACACCATATATTTT. This codes for CASSFRGRNGNTIYF.

This sequence joins TRBV6-1 and TRBJ2-7; TRBD1 might be the D (6 bases). V gave up 2 bases and J gave up 1 base, with 15 bases separating them. The CDR3 extends over 16 amino acids. Germline V CDR1 and CDR2: MNHNS, SASEGT. CDR3 sequence reads: CASSEWAGDESYEQYF. CDR3 sequence (DNA): TGTGCCAGCAGTGAATGGGCAGGGGACGAGTCCTACGAGCAGTACTTC.

The gene calls are TRBV7-2 and TRBJ2-5, with 9 positions matching TRBD2. The germline V gene has CDR1 SGHTA and CDR2 FQGNSA. The CDR3 has 15 residues. With 5 bases clipped from V and 2 bases from J, the junction kept 6 bases outside the gene matches. CDR3 amino acids: CASSPRGGDQETQYF. The CDR3 nucleotides are TGTGCCAGCAGCCCGCGGGGGGGGGATCAAGAGACCCAGTACTTC.